A single sample gave rise to the 11 T cell receptor beta chains below, sequenced in a study of CD8 T cells in Susac syndrome. About 0.5 to 1 ug RNA was reverse transcribed with random hexamers. TCRdb re-derived calls from the immunoSEQ multiplex PCR reads in MiXCR, one entry per CDR3 protein. The sample contains roughly 130,000 distinct CDR3 sequences, roughly 95% of which appear only once. The sequencing input was CD4+ T cells from PBMCs. The source of these receptors is a human donor with multiple sclerosis.

This clonotype was counted a single time. This chain uses TRBV29-1 with TRBJ1-4; tentatively, D is TRBD1 (6 bases). The CDR3 is made up of 15 amino acids. Per the germline V gene, CDR1 is SQVTM and CDR2 is ANQGSEA. Trimming left V 1 base short and J 12 bases short, with 21 bases between. CDR3 protein: CSVEAAGTARGELFF. The DNA of the CDR3 is TGCAGCGTTGAAGCCGCCGGGACCGCGAGGGGGGAACTGTTTTTT. Supplemented by reference TRBV29-1 and TRBJ1-4, the full variable domain reads SAVISQKPSRDICQRGTSLTIQCQVDSQVTMMFWYRQQPGQSLTLIATANQGSEATYESGFVIDKFPISRPNLTFSTLTVSNMSPEDSSIYLCSVEAAGTARGELFFGSGTQLSVL.

The rearrangement joins TRBV4-2 to TRBJ1-3, with TRBD1 matching 8 bases. J was trimmed by 3 bases and V by 1 base; bases with no gene match: 8. Germline V gene sequence: CDR1 LGHNA, CDR2 YNFKEQ. This CDR3 comprises 17 residues. The CDR3 here is CASSQVAQGAGGNTIYF. In DNA form, the CDR3 reads TGTGCCAGCAGCCAAGTCGCCCAGGGGGCGGGTGGAAACACCATATATTTT.

The V gene is TRBV29-1, the J gene TRBJ1-1, with D possibly TRBD1 on 5 matching bases. The CDR3 is made up of 14 amino acids. The germline V and J ends were trimmed by 8 bases and 4 bases, with 20 bases remaining between them. Germline CDR1 is SQVTM and CDR2 is ANQGSEA. This CDR3 is CSTTGWGTVTEAFF. The CDR3 coding sequence is TGCAGCACCACGGGGTGGGGGACGGTCACTGAAGCTTTCTTT. The full variable domain, rest sourced from reference TRBV29-1 and TRBJ1-1, is SAVISQKPSRDICQRGTSLTIQCQVDSQVTMMFWYRQQPGQSLTLIATANQGSEATYESGFVIDKFPISRPNLTFSTLTVSNMSPEDSSIYLCSTTGWGTVTEAFFGQGTRLTVV.

This sequence joins TRBV19 and TRBJ1-2; TRBD1 aligns across 9 bases. The CDR3 is made up of 16 amino acids. Looked up from germline, CDR1 is LNHDA and CDR2 is SQIVND (reference sequence). V shed 7 bases, J shed 2 bases, and the junction held 11 bases outside the gene matches. The CDR3 DNA is TGTGCCAGTACCACGGGACAGGGAAGACTAAACTATGGCTACACCTTC. This sequence encodes CASTTGQGRLNYGYTF.

V gene TRBV20-1 combines with J gene TRBJ2-5, with 12 bases matching TRBD2. The CDR3 is 16 residues long. The V gene's germline CDR1 is DFQATT and CDR2 SNEGSKA (reference sequence). Trimming removed 0 bases from V and 5 bases from J; junction bases left unmatched: 7. CDR3 region: CSAREARLAGEETQYF. The CDR3 DNA is TGCAGTGCTAGAGAGGCGCGACTAGCGGGAGAGGAGACCCAGTACTTC.

The chain is built from TRBV20-1 and TRBJ2-2; D not certain. Per germline, CDR1 DFQATT and CDR2 SNEGSKA (reference sequence). CDR3 length: 13 residues. V shed 6 bases and J shed 2 bases, with 10 bases lying between them. CDR3 region: CSAWTANTGELFF. CDR3 coding DNA: TGCAGTGCCTGGACGGCTAACACCGGGGAGCTGTTTTTT.

The chain carries TRBV29-1 and TRBJ2-7; possibly TRBD1 for D (6 bases). V gave up 6 bases and J gave up 1 base, with 10 bases separating them. Germline CDR1 and CDR2: SQVTM and ANQGSEA. The CDR3 extends over 12 amino acids. In nucleotides, the CDR3 is TGCAGCGTACGACAGGCGTCCTACGAGCAGTACTTC. Encoded protein: CSVRQASYEQYF.

This clonotype came up once. The gene calls are TRBV7-2 and TRBJ2-2, with 12 bases aligning to TRBD2. The V gene's germline CDR1 is SGHTA and CDR2 FQGNSA. Losses at the gene ends were 5 bases for V and 8 bases for J; bases not matched to a gene: 6. The CDR3 covers 15 residues. The DNA for the CDR3 is TGTGCCAGCAGCCCGACTAGCGGGAGAACTGGGGAGCTGTTTTTT. Protein sequence: CASSPTSGRTGELFF.

This clonotype showed up just once. V is TRBV3-1 and J is TRBJ2-7, with no clear D. V lost 0 bases, J lost 1 base, and 7 bases lay in between. Looked up from germline, CDR1 is LGHDT and CDR2 is YNNKEL (reference sequence). The CDR3 loop spans 14 amino acids. This chain's CDR3 is CASSQDPQSYEQYF. DNA of the CDR3: TGTGCCAGCAGCCAAGATCCCCAGTCCTACGAGCAGTACTTC.

The chain couples TRBV12-3 or TRBV12-4 to TRBJ2-1; no clear D gene. The CDR3 runs to 11 residues. Trimming took 5 bases from V and 8 from J, leaving 7 bases between them. The CDR3 is CASSLAHEQFF. The CDR3 bases are TGTGCCAGCAGTCTCGCGCATGAGCAGTTCTTC.

The chain employs TRBV20-1 and TRBJ2-3, with 7 bases fitting TRBD1. V was pared by 3 bases and J by 5 bases, with 8 bases of the junction left unmatched. The germline CDR1 and CDR2 sequences are DFQATT and SNEGSKA (reference sequence). This CDR3 contains 14 residues. The CDR3 loop reads CSASFRQGQDTQYF. The CDR3 nucleotides are TGCAGTGCTAGTTTTAGACAGGGTCAAGATACGCAGTATTTT.